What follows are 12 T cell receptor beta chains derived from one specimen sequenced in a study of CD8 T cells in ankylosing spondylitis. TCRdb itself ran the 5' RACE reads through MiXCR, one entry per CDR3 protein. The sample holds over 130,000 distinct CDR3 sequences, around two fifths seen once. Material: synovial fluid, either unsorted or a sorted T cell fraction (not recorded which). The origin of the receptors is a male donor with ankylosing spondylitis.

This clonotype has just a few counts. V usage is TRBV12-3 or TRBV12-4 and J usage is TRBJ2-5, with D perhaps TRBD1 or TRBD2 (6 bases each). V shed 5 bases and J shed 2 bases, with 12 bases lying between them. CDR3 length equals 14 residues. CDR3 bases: TGTGCCAGCAGTACGTTAGGGGGGCAAGAGACCCAGTACTTC. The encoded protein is CASSTLGGQETQYF.

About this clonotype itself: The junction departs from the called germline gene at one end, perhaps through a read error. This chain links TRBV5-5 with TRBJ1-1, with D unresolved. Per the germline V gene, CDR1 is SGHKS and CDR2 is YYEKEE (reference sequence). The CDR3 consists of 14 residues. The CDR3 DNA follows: TGTGCCAGCAGCTTGCGGGTTGTGAAAACTGAAGCTTTCTTT. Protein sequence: CASSLRVVKTEAFF.

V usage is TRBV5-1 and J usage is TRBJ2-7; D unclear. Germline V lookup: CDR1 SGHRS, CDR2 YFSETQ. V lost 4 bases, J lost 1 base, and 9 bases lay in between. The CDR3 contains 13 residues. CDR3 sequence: CASSATPSYEQYF. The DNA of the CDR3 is TGCGCCAGCAGCGCGACACCTTCCTACGAGCAGTACTTC.

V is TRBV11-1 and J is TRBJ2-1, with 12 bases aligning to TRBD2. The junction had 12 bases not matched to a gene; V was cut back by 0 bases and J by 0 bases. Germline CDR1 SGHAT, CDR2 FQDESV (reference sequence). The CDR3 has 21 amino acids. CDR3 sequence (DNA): TGTGCCAGCAGCTTAGCGAGGTGTGCTAGCGGGGGGGCTCCCTCCTACAATGAGCAGTTCTTC. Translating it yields CASSLARCASGGAPSYNEQFF. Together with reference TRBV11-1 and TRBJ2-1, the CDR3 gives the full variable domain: EAEVAQSPRYKITEKSQAVAFWCDPISGHATLYWYRQILGQGPELLVQFQDESVVDDSQLPKDRFSAERLKGVDSTLKIQPAELGDSAMYLCASSLARCASGGAPSYNEQFFGPGTRLTVL.

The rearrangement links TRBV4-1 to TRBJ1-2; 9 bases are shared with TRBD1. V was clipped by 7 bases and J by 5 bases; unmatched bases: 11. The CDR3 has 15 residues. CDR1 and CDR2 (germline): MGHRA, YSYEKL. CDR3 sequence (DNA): TGCGCCAGCAACCGGTACAGGGGGCTCCAATATGGCTACACCTTC. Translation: CASNRYRGLQYGYTF.

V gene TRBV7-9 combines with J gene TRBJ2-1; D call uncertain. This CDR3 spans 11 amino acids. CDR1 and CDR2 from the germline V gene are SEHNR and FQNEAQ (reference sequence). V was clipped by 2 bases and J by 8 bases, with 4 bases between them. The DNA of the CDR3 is TGTGCCAGCAGCTTATACGATGAGCAGTTCTTC. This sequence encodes CASSLYDEQFF.

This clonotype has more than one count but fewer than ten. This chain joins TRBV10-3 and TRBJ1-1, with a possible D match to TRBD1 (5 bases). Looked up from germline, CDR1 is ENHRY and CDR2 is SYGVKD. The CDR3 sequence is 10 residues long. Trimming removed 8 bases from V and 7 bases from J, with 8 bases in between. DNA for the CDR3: TGTGCCATCCAACAGGATGAAGCTTTCTTT. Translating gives CAIQQDEAFF.

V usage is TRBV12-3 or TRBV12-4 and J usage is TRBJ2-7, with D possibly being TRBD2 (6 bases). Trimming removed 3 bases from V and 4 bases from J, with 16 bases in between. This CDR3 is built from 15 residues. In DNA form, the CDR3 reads TGTGCCAGCAGTTTCGGAGGGCCCCCACGATACGAGCAGTACTTC. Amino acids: CASSFGGPPRYEQYF.

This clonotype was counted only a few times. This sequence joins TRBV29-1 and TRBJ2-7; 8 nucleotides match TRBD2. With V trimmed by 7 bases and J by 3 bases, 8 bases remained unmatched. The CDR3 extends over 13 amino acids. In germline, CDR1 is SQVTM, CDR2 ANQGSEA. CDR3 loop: CSAITSGLYEQYF. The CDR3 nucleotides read TGCAGCGCCATAACTAGCGGTCTCTACGAGCAGTACTTC.

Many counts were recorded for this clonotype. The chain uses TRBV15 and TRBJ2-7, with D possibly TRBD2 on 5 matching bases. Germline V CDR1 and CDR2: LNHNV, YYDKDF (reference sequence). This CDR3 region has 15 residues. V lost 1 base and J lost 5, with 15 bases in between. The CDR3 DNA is TGTGCCACCAGCAGAGGAAGTGGGAGCCCCCACGAGCAGTACTTC. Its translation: CATSRGSGSPHEQYF.

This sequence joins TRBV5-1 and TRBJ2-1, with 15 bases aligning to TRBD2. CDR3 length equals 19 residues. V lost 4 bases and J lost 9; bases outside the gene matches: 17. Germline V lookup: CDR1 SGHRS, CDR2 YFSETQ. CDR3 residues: CASSIGLAGGSYPGGEQFF. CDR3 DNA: TGCGCCAGCAGCATAGGACTAGCGGGGGGGTCCTACCCGGGTGGTGAGCAGTTCTTC.

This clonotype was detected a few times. For the CDR3, the DNA is TGCAGCGTTGCGGAGGGGGTCTATCGAGGCACTGAAGCTTTCTTT. This sequence encodes CSVAEGVYRGTEAFF. The rearrangement uses TRBV29-1 and TRBJ1-1; weak D call: TRBD1 (6 bases). Germline V gene lookup returns CDR1 SQVTM and CDR2 ANQGSEA. V lost 4 bases and J lost 4, with 19 bases in between. This CDR3 contains 15 residues.